Listed below are T cell receptor beta chains from one sample, sequenced in a study of neoadjuvant nivolumab and ipilimumab in lung cancer. Assay used: immunoSEQ multiplex PCR; TCRdb lists only in-frame clones, some missing. The sample has under 50,000 clones; about 89% are singletons. The sample in question was blood, obtained before neoadjuvant nivolumab, alone or with ipilimumab. The receptors here all came from an adult with non-small cell lung cancer. Some clones in this sample may be carry-over from other donors' samples. The CDR3 runs from the conserved cysteine through the conserved F or W. The order of the fields is D gene, J gene, V gene, clone size, CDR3 DNA, CDR3 protein. A D gene is named only where the DNA matches it firmly. The size entry is marked missing in some rows and otherwise reads once, few, many or a size class.

. TRBJ2-2 TRBV7-9 . TGTGCCAGCAGCTCCTCCAACACCGGGGAGCTGTTTTTT CASSSSNTGELFF
. TRBJ2-1 TRBV30 . TGTGCCTGGAGCGGTGATACGAGAAATGAGCAGTTCTTC CAWSGDTRNEQFF
. TRBJ1-4 TRBV30 . TGTGCCTGGAGCGCGGACCCAAAAGCACTGTTTTTT CAWSADPKALFF
TRBD2 TRBJ2-7 TRBV6-6 . TGTGCCAGCAGCCCCATGTCGGGAGGGGGCTACGAGCAGTACTTC CASSPMSGGGYEQYF
TRBD1 TRBJ2-4 TRBV5-4 . TGTGCCAGCAGCCCTGCAGGGGGAGCCAAAAACATTCAGTACTTC CASSPAGGAKNIQYF
. TRBJ1-2 TRBV27 . TGTGCCAGCAGTTCTCAGGGTCGGGGCTATGGCTACACCTTC CASSSQGRGYGYTF
TRBD1 TRBJ1-5 TRBV5-1 . TGCGCCAGCAGCCCGGGGACAGGTAAACAGCCCCAGCATTTT CASSPGTGKQPQHF
TRBD1 TRBJ1-1 TRBV6-1 . TGTGCCAGCAGAACAGGGGCGATAACTGAAGCTTTCTTT CASRTGAITEAFF
. TRBJ2-2 TRBV18 . TGTGCCAGCTCACGGACCCGACTCGCGAACACCGGGGAGCTGTTTTTT CASSRTRLANTGELFF
. TRBJ2-7 TRBV25-1 . TGTGCCAGCAGTGAATACGGGCAGGGGGGGACCTACGAGCAGTACTTC CASSEYGQGGTYEQYF
. TRBJ1-2 TRBV6-6 . TGTGCCAGCAGTATGGGGTCCAGCAACACCTTC CASSMGSSNTF
. TRBJ2-7 TRBV6-1 . TGTGCCAGCAGTGAATCAGCGGCATTCTACGAGCAGTACTTC CASSESAAFYEQYF
. TRBJ1-2 TRBV4-1 . TGCGCCAGCAGCCAACCCGGACAGCCCTCATATGGCTACACCTTC CASSQPGQPSYGYTF
. TRBJ1-1 TRBV30 few TGTGCCTGGATGAGTTTCCCCGGACTGACGAACACTGAAGCTTTCTTT CAWMSFPGLTNTEAFF
. TRBJ1-2 TRBV11-2 once TGTGCCAGCAGCTTCGGTACGCGTACTAACTATGGCTACACCTTC CASSFGTRTNYGYTF
. TRBJ2-1 TRBV14 . TGTGCCAGCAGCGAACTAGGCCCTCCGGGTAACAATGAGCAGTTCTTC CASSELGPPGNNEQFF
. TRBJ2-7 TRBV5-6 . TGTGCCAGCAGCTCGCCTGGCCAGACCTACGAGCAGTACTTC CASSSPGQTYEQYF
. TRBJ1-1 TRBV7-9 . TGTGCCAGCAGCTTACGACGAGGACAACTCAGGGGCACTGAAGCTTTCTTT CASSLRRGQLRGTEAFF
. TRBJ2-1 TRBV7-9 . TGTGCCAGCAGCTTAGCGGGGGGAGCAGCTTACAATGAGCAGTTCTTC CASSLAGGAAYNEQFF
TRBD1 TRBJ1-4 TRBV9 . TGTGCCAGCAGCGTAGGGGGGACAGTGGGGCGTGAAAAACTGTTTTTT CASSVGGTVGREKLFF
TRBD1 TRBJ2-7 TRBV5-1 . TGCGCCAGCAGCCGGGACAGGGCCCACGAGCAGTACTTC CASSRDRAHEQYF
TRBD1 TRBJ2-7 TRBV19 . TGTGCCAGTAGTTCCGACAGGGCGGGCGAGCAGTACTTC CASSSDRAGEQYF
. TRBJ2-7 TRBV7-9 . TGTGCCAGCAGCTTGGGTTTCGGGGCCAAAAGGGACGAGCAGTACTTC CASSLGFGAKRDEQYF
. TRBJ2-1 TRBV5-1 . TGCGCCAGCAGCTTGGGTGCCTTCTCCTACAATGAGCAGTTCTTC CASSLGAFSYNEQFF
TRBD2 TRBJ2-7 TRBV15 . TGTGCCACCAGCAGAGATATTTTGGCGGGAGGGATGACCTACGAGCAGTACTTC CATSRDILAGGMTYEQYF
TRBD1 TRBJ2-7 TRBV19 . TGTGCCAGTAGAAAAACCGGGACAGGGCTCTACGAGCAGTACTTC CASRKTGTGLYEQYF
. TRBJ2-5 TRBV7-2 . TGTGCCAGCAGCTTAACGGAGACCCAGTACTTC CASSLTETQYF
TRBD2 TRBJ2-1 TRBV18 . TGTGCCAGCTCACCACCGGGCCGGGCGGGAGGGTCCAATGAGCAGTTCTTC CASSPPGRAGGSNEQFF
TRBD1 TRBJ2-7 TRBV2 once TGTGCCAGCAGTGTGGAGACGGACAGGTACTACGAGCAGTACTTC CASSVETDRYYEQYF
. TRBJ1-2 TRBV6-1 medium-sized TGTGCCAGCAGTGAAACCCCTGGTTGGATCGGTGGCTACACCTTC CASSETPGWIGGYTF
. TRBJ1-2 TRBV11-2 . TGTGCCAGCAGCTTAGGTCTGGAGGGCTACACCTTC CASSLGLEGYTF